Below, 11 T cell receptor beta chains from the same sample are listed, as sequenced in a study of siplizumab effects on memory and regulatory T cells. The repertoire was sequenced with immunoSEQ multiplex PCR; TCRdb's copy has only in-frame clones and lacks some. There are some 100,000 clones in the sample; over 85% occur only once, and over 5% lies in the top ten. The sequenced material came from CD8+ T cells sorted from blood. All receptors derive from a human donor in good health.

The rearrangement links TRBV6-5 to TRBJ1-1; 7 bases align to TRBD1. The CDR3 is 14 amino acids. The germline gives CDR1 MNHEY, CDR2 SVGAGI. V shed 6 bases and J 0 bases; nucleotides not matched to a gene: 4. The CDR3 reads CASRQGKLNTEAFF. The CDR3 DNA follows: TGTGCCAGCAGACAGGGGAAACTGAACACTGAAGCTTTCTTT.

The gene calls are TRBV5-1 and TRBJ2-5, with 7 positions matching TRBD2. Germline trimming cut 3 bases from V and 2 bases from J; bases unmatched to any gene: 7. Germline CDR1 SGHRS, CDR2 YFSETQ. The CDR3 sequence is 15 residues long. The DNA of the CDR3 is TGCGCCAGCAGCTACGGGACTACCCCTCAAGAGACCCAGTACTTC. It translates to CASSYGTTPQETQYF.

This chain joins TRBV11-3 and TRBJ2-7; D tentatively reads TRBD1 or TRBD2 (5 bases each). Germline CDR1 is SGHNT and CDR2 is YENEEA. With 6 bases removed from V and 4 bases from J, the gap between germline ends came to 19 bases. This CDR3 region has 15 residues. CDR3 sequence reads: CASSPPGTKDYEQYF. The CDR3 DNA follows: TGTGCCAGCAGTCCGCCGGGGACCAAGGATTACGAGCAGTACTTC.

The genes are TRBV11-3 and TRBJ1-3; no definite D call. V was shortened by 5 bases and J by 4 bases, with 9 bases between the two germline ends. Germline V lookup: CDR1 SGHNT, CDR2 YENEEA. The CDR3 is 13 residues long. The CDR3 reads CASSKTYGNTIYF. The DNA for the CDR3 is TGTGCCAGCAGCAAAACCTACGGAAACACCATATATTTT. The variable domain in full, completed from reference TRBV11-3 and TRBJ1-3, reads EAGVVQSPRYKIIEKKQPVAFWCNPISGHNTLYWYLQNLGQGPELLIRYENEEAVDDSQLPKDRFSAERLKGVDSTLKIQPAELGDSAVYLCASSKTYGNTIYFGEGSWLTVV.

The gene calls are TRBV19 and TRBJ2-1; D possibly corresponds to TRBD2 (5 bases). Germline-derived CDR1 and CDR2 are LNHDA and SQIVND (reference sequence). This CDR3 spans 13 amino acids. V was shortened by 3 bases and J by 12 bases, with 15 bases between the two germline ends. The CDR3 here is CASSISAAGGQFF. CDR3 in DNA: TGTGCCAGTAGTATTTCGGCCGCGGGTGGGCAGTTCTTC.

CDR3 sequence reads: CASSLGLVGYEQYF. In DNA form, the CDR3 reads TGTGCCAGTAGTCTCGGACTAGTCGGCTACGAGCAGTACTTC. The rearrangement joins TRBV19 to TRBJ2-7; the match to TRBD2 covers 7 bases. V trimming: 5 bases; J trimming: 3 bases; junction bases outside the gene matches: 7. Germline loops: CDR1 LNHDA, CDR2 SQIVND (reference sequence). This CDR3 contains 14 residues.

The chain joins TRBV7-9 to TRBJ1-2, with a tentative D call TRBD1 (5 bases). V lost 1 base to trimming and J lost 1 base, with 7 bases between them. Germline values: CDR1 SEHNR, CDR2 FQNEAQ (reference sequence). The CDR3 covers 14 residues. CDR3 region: CASSLGDRNYGYTF. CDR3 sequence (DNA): TGTGCCAGCAGCTTAGGGGACCGTAACTATGGCTACACCTTC.

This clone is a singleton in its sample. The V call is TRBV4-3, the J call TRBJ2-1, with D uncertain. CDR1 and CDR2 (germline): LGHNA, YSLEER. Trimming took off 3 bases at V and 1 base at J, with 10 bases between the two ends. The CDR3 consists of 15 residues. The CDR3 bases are TGCGCCAGCAGCCAGCAGCCAGGATCCTACAATGAGCAGTTCTTC. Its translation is CASSQQPGSYNEQFF.

The CDR3 sequence: CATSSSKDRDYGYTF. In DNA form, the CDR3 reads TGTGCCACCAGCAGCTCTAAGGACAGGGACTATGGCTACACCTTC. J is TRBJ1-2 and V is TRBV15; TRBD1 agrees at 8 bases. The ends lost 3 bases at V and 3 bases at J; junction bases unmatched: 6. The CDR3 consists of 15 residues. The germline V gene encodes CDR1 LNHNV and CDR2 YYDKDF (reference sequence).

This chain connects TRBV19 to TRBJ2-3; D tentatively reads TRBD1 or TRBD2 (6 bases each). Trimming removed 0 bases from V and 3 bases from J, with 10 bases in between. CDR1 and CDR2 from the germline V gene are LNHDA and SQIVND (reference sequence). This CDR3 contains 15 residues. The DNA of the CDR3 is TGTGCCAGTAGTATAGAAGGAGGGGGAACAGATACGCAGTATTTT. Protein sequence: CASSIEGGGTDTQYF.

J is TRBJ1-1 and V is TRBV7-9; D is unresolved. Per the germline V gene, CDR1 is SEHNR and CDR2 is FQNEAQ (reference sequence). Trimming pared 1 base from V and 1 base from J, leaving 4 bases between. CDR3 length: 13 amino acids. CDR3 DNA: TGTGCCAGCAGCTTAGACCGGAACACTGAAGCTTTCTTT. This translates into CASSLDRNTEAFF.